What follows is one T cell receptor (beta chain) and its context. In the study's own analysis: Quantification of nucleated cells was approximated via reference gene primer amplification. Profiling relied on immunoSEQ multiplex PCR, and the TCRdb table lists in-frame clones only, not all of them. The V and J calls and the clone size are those of that table, but D and trimming were determined from the DNA. The table has tens of thousands of clones, about nine tenths seen once; the top ten hold approximately 7.8%. The germline CDR1 and CDR2 sequences are MNHEY and SMNVEV (reference sequence). The CDR3 is 16 residues long. V dropped 0 bases and J dropped 3 bases, with 13 bases sitting between them. The record originates from a study of blood T cell repertoires in COVID-19.

The sample consisted of peripheral blood. This sequence joins TRBV27 and TRBJ2-3; D unresolved. The receptor's source is a man in his forties or fifties with active COVID-19. CDR3 amino acids: CASSLSPGLVTDTQYF. The CDR3 region has the DNA TGTGCCAGCAGTTTATCCCCCGGGTTAGTTACAGATACGCAGTATTTT.